The next 16 T cell receptor beta chains were all read from a single sample in a study of T cell repertoires in cytomegalovirus infection. TCRdb redid the calling of the reads with MiXCR, one entry per CDR3 protein. The sample carries 630,000 or so distinct CDR3 sequences, 24% recorded once. The sample consisted of CD8+ T cells from PBMCs. The receptors shown here come from a human donor in good health (CMV status not recorded). Some clones in this sample may be carry-over from other donors' samples.

The chain joins TRBV12-3 or TRBV12-4 to TRBJ1-1, with TRBD1 matching over 10 bases. The CDR3 runs 16 residues. The trim removed 3 bases at V and 2 bases at J, leaving 6 bases unmatched. CDR3 nucleotide sequence: TGTGCCAGCAGTTTCCGGACAGGGGGTTTCAACACTGAAGCTTTCTTT. Protein sequence: CASSFRTGGFNTEAFF.

This clonotype appeared a few times. The V and J genes are TRBV20-1 and TRBJ2-7; the D is unclear. Germline CDR1 DFQATT, CDR2 SNEGSKA (reference sequence). The CDR3 spans 15 residues. V was trimmed by 0 bases and J by 0 bases, leaving 12 bases between them. The CDR3 protein is CSARDSPRSSYEQYF. As DNA, the CDR3 is TGCAGTGCTAGAGATTCCCCCAGGAGCTCCTACGAGCAGTACTTC.

The table lists this clonotype with many counts. The chain has TRBV7-8 and TRBJ1-1; D is undetermined. With 5 bases removed from V and 0 bases from J, the gap between germline ends came to 4 bases. Per the germline V gene, CDR1 is SGHVS and CDR2 is FQNEAQ. The CDR3 runs 12 residues. CDR3 sequence (DNA): TGTGCCAGCAGCACAGTGAACACTGAAGCTTTCTTT. Translation gives CASSTVNTEAFF.

CDR3 DNA sequence: TGTGCCATCACCGACCGGGAACCCTCTAACTATGGCTACACCTTC. It specifies CAITDREPSNYGYTF. The J gene is TRBJ1-2, the V gene TRBV10-3; D gene uncertain. This CDR3 contains 15 residues. With 7 bases removed from V and 0 bases from J, the gap between germline ends came to 15 bases. Germline CDR1 ENHRY, CDR2 SYGVKD.

This clonotype was recorded a few times. For the CDR3, the DNA is TGTGCCAGCAGCTCCCCCCGGGACAGGGAACAAGAGACCCAGTACTTC. Its translation is CASSSPRDREQETQYF. This rearrangement joins TRBV7-2 to TRBJ2-5, with 9 positions matching TRBD1. The trim removed 4 bases at V and 2 bases at J, leaving 8 bases unmatched. Looked up from germline, CDR1 is SGHTA and CDR2 is FQGNSA. The CDR3 covers 16 residues.

A few counts support this clonotype. V usage is TRBV14 and J usage is TRBJ2-3; possibly TRBD1 for D (6 bases). Per the germline V gene, CDR1 is SGHDN and CDR2 is FVKESK. The V end lost 2 bases, the J end lost 6 bases, and 18 bases lay between the germline ends. The CDR3 has 16 amino acids. CDR3 coding DNA: TGTGCCAGCAGCCAACTGGACAGCGTGAAGATCGATACGCAGTATTTT. The encoded protein is CASSQLDSVKIDTQYF.

V usage is TRBV2 and J usage is TRBJ1-2, with D unclear. V lost 2 bases and J lost 7, with 8 bases in between. The CDR3 is made up of 12 amino acids. CDR1 and CDR2 (germline): SNHLY, FYNNEI. The CDR3 loop is CASSEKYSGYTF. The DNA of the CDR3 is TGTGCCAGCAGTGAAAAGTATAGTGGCTACACCTTC.

As to this clonotype: At one boundary the junction diverges from the germline segment, which might be a read error. This sequence joins TRBV4-1 and TRBJ2-5; D unresolved. CDR1 is MGHRA, CDR2 YSYEKL, per germline. The CDR3 consists of 15 residues. CDR3 sequence: CASSPVEGYQETQHF. CDR3 nucleotides: TGCGCCAGCAGCCCAGTGGAAGGGTACCAAGAGACCCAGCACTTC.

This clonotype turned up a few times. This chain connects TRBV6-8 to TRBJ1-2; D may be TRBD1 (6 bases). There are 15 residues in the CDR3. V shed 2 bases and J shed 2 bases, with 12 bases lying between them. Germline V gene data show CDR1 as MNHGY and CDR2 as SAAAGT. Here the CDR3 DNA reads TGTGCCAGCAGTTACGCGGACAGAGTCAACTATGGCTACACCTTC. Translated: CASSYADRVNYGYTF.

The chain links TRBV14 to TRBJ1-1; D gene ambiguous. This CDR3 spans 18 amino acids. Germline V CDR1 and CDR2: SGHDN, FVKESK. V dropped 1 base and J dropped 0 bases, with 18 bases sitting between them. CDR3 loop: CASSQVSGFNWVNTEAFF. CDR3 sequence (DNA): TGTGCCAGCAGCCAAGTATCCGGGTTTAATTGGGTGAACACTGAAGCTTTCTTT.

The V gene is TRBV7-3, the J gene TRBJ2-5, with 9 bases identical to TRBD2. This CDR3 region has 15 residues. Per germline, CDR1 SGHTA and CDR2 FQGTGA. The J segment lost 4 bases and the V segment lost 5 bases, leaving 8 bases of the junction unmatched. The CDR3, as DNA: TGTGCCAGCAGCCCGCGGGGGGGCCCTTCAGAGACCCAGTACTTC. It encodes CASSPRGGPSETQYF.

Comment on this clonotype: One base away lies a much larger clone, so this may be a sequencing read error. The rearrangement links TRBV7-6 to TRBJ2-1; perhaps TRBD1 as D (6 bases). This CDR3 spans 13 amino acids. Germline values: CDR1 SGHVS, CDR2 FNYEAQ. The CDR3 region is CVSQATGYNEQFF. The DNA of the CDR3 is TGTGTCAGCCAGGCGACAGGCTACAATGAGCAGTTCTTC. The whole variable domain, filled in from reference TRBV7-6 and TRBJ2-1, reads GAGVSQSPRYKVTKRGQDVALRCDPISGHVSLYWYRQALGQGPEFLTYFNYEAQQDKSGLPNDRFSAERPEGSISTLTIQRTEQRDSAMYRCVSQATGYNEQFFGPGTRLTVL.

The rearrangement uses TRBV7-6 and TRBJ1-1; possibly TRBD1 for D (5 bases). The germline CDR1 and CDR2 sequences are SGHVS and FNYEAQ. This CDR3 contains 13 residues. V was cut by 2 bases and J by 4 bases, with 8 bases left in between. In nucleotides, the CDR3 is TGTGCCAGCAGCTTAAAGGGGACCACTGAAGCTTTCTTT. It specifies CASSLKGTTEAFF.

This clonotype came up a few times. The V gene is TRBV7-2, the J gene TRBJ2-3; D is tentatively TRBD1 or TRBD2 (6 bases each). CDR1 and CDR2 (germline): SGHTA, FQGNSA. V was shortened by 7 bases and J by 4 bases, with 24 bases between the two germline ends. There are 17 residues in the CDR3. The CDR3 loop reads CASIDTGTPGAPDTQYF. Here the CDR3 DNA reads TGTGCCAGCATCGACACAGGGACTCCCGGCGCTCCAGATACGCAGTATTTT.

This chain uses TRBV6-2 or TRBV6-3 with TRBJ2-1, with unresolved D. V lost 7 bases and J lost 7, with 20 bases in between. The CDR3 covers 15 residues. Germline-derived CDR1 and CDR2 are MNHEY and SVGEGT. CDR3 DNA: TGTGCCAGCAACAGTTACGACAACGGGTTGAATGAGCAGTTCTTC. Translation gives CASNSYDNGLNEQFF.

The table lists this clonotype with many counts. CDR3 loop: CASSLGQIQETQYF. DNA of the CDR3: TGTGCCAGCAGCCTCGGACAGATACAAGAGACCCAGTACTTC. The V call is TRBV7-8, the J call TRBJ2-5; D is possibly TRBD1 (6 bases). The V gene lost 5 bases and the J gene lost 2 bases, with 12 bases spanning the gap. This CDR3 region has 14 residues. Germline CDR1 is SGHVS and CDR2 is FQNEAQ.